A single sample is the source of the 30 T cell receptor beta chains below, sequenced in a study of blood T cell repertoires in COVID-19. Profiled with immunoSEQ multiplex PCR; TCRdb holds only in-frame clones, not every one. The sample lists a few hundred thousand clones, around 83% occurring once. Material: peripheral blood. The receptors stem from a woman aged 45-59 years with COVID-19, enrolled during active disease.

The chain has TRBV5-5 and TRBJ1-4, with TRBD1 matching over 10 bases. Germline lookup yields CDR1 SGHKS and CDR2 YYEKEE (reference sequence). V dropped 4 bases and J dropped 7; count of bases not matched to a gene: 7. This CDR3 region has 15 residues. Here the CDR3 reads CASSIVGTGVEKLFF. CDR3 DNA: TGTGCCAGCAGCATTGTGGGGACAGGGGTTGAAAAACTGTTTTTT.

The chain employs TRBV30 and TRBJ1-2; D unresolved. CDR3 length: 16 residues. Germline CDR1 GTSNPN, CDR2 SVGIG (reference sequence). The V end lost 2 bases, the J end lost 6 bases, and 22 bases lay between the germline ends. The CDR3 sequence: CAWSPEAIPLYDGYTF. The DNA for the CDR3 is TGTGCCTGGAGTCCGGAGGCCATTCCTCTTTATGATGGCTACACCTTC.

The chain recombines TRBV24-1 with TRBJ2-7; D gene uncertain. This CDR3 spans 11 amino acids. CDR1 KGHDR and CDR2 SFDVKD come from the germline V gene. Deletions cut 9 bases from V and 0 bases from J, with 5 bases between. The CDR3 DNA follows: TGTGCCACCGGCACCTCCTACGAGCAGTACTTC. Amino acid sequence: CATGTSYEQYF.

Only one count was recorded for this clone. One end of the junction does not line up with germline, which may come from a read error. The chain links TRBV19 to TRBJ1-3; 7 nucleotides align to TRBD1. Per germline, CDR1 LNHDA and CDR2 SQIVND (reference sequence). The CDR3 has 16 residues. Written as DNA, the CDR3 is TGTGCCTGTAGTATCCGGGACAGAGGAACTGGAAACACCTTATATTTT. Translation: CACSIRDRGTGNTLYF.

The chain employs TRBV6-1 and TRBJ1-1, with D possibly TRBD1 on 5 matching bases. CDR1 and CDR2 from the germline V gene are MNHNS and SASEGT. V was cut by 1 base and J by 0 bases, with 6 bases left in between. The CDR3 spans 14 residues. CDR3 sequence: CASSEVRVNTEAFF. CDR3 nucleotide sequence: TGTGCCAGCAGTGAAGTCAGGGTGAACACTGAAGCTTTCTTT.

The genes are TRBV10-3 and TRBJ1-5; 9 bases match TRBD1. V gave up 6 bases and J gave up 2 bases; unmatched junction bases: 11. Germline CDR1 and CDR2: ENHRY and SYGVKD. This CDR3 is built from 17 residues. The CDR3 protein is CAIRGDREGYGNQPQHF. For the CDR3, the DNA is TGTGCCATCAGGGGGGACAGGGAGGGATATGGCAATCAGCCCCAGCATTTT.

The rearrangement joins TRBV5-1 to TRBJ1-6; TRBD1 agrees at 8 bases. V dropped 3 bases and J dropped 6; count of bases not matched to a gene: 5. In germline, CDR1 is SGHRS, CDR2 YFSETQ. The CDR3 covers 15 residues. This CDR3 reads CASSSMTGANSPLHF. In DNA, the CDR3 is TGCGCCAGCAGCTCGATGACAGGGGCTAATTCACCCCTCCACTTT.

The CDR3 nucleotides read TGTGCCAGCAGTTACTCGGGGGCGCGGCAAGAGACCCAGTACTTC. This codes for CASSYSGARQETQYF. The chain recombines TRBV6-5 with TRBJ2-5; D perhaps matches TRBD1 (6 bases). Looked up from germline, CDR1 is MNHEY and CDR2 is SVGAGI. Deletions cut 0 bases from V and 2 bases from J, with 10 bases between. The CDR3 is 15 amino acids.

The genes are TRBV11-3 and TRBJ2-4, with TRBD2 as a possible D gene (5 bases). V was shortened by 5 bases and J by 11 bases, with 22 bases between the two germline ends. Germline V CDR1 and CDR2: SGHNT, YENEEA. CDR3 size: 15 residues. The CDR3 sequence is CASSRSGYLPPLQYF. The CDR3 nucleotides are TGTGCCAGCAGCAGGAGCGGTTACTTACCGCCGCTTCAGTACTTC.

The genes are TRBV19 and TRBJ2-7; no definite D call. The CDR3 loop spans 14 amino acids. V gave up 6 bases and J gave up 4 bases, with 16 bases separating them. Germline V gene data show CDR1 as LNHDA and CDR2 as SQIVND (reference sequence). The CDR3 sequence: CASSPRFLPYEQYF. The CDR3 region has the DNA TGTGCCAGTAGCCCTCGGTTTTTGCCGTACGAGCAGTACTTC.

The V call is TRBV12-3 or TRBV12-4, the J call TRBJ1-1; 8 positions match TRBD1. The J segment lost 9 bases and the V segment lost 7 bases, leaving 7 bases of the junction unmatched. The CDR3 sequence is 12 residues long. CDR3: CASTVDRGQAFF. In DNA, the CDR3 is TGTGCCAGCACCGTTGACAGGGGCCAAGCTTTCTTT.

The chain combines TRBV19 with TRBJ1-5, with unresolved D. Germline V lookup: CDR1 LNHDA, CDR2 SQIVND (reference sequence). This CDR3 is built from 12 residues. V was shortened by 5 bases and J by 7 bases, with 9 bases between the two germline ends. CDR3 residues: CASSPQVQPQHF. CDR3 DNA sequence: TGTGCCAGTAGTCCGCAGGTCCAGCCCCAGCATTTT.

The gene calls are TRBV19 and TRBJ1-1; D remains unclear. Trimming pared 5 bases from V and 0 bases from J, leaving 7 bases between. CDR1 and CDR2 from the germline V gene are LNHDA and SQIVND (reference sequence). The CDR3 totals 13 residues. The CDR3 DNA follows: TGTGCCAGTAGTTCGAGTTTGAACACTGAAGCTTTCTTT. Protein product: CASSSSLNTEAFF.

The CDR3 DNA reads as TGTGCCAGCAGCCCTGGGGGGGGGCGGAACACTGAAGCTTTCTTT. This sequence encodes CASSPGGGRNTEAFF. The V call is TRBV9, the J call TRBJ1-1; D perhaps matches TRBD1 (6 bases). Germline V gene sequence: CDR1 SGDLS, CDR2 YYNGEE. Trimming stripped 4 bases from V and 1 base from J, with 14 bases between. This CDR3 spans 15 amino acids. Drawing the rest from reference TRBV9 and TRBJ1-1, the complete variable domain is DSGVTQTPKHLITATGQRVTLRCSPRSGDLSVYWYQQSLDQGLQFLIQYYNGEERAKGNILERFSAQQFPDLHSELNLSSLELGDSALYFCASSPGGGRNTEAFFGQGTRLTVV.

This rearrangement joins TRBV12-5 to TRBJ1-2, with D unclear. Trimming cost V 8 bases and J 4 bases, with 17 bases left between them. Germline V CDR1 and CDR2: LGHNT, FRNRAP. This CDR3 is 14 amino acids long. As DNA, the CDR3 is TGTGCTAGTACGGGAAGGGCCTACTCCTATGGCTACACCTTC. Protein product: CASTGRAYSYGYTF.

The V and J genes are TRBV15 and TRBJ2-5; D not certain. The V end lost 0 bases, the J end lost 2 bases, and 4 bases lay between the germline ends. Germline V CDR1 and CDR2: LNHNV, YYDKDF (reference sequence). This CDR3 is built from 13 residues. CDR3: CATSRDPQETQYF. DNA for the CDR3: TGTGCCACCAGCAGAGATCCTCAAGAGACCCAGTACTTC.

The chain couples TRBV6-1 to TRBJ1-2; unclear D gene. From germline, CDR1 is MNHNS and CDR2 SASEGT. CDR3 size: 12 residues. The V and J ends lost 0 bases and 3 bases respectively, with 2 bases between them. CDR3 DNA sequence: TGTGCCAGCAGTGAAGCCTACTATGGCTACACCTTC. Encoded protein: CASSEAYYGYTF.

The CDR3 region is CAWRWGLDTEAFF. In nucleotides, the CDR3 is TGTGCCTGGAGGTGGGGGCTTGACACTGAAGCTTTCTTT. J is TRBJ1-1 and V is TRBV30, with TRBD1 as a possible D gene (6 bases). The CDR3 consists of 13 residues. Germline-derived CDR1 and CDR2 are GTSNPN and SVGIG (reference sequence). The V end was cut by 3 bases, the J end by 3 bases, with 11 bases between.

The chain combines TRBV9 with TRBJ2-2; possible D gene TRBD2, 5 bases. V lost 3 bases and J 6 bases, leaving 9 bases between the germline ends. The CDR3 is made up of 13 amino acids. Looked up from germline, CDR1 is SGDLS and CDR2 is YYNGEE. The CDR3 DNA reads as TGTGCCAGCAGCGAAATTAGCGCCGGGGAGCTGTTTTTT. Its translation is CASSEISAGELFF. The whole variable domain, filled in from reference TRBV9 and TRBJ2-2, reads DSGVTQTPKHLITATGQRVTLRCSPRSGDLSVYWYQQSLDQGLQFLIQYYNGEERAKGNILERFSAQQFPDLHSELNLSSLELGDSALYFCASSEISAGELFFGEGSRLTVL.

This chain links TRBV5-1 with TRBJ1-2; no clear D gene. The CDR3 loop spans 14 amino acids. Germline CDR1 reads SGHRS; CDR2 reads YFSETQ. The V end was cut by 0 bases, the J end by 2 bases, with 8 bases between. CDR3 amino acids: CASSLEDKNYGYTF. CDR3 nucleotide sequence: TGCGCCAGCAGCTTGGAAGACAAGAACTATGGCTACACCTTC.

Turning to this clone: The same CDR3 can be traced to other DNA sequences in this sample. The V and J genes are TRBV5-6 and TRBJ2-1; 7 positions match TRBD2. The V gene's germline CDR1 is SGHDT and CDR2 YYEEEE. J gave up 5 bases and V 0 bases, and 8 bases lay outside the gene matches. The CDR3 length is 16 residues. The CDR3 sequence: CASSLGSSGANNEQFF. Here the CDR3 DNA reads TGTGCCAGCAGCTTGGGATCCAGCGGGGCCAACAATGAGCAGTTCTTC.

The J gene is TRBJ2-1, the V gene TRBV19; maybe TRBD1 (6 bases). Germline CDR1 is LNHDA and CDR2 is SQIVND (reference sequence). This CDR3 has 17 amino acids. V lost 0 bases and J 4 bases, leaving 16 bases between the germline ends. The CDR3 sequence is CASSIEGAQGVYNEQFF. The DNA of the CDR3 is TGTGCCAGTAGTATAGAGGGGGCACAAGGGGTTTACAATGAGCAGTTCTTC.

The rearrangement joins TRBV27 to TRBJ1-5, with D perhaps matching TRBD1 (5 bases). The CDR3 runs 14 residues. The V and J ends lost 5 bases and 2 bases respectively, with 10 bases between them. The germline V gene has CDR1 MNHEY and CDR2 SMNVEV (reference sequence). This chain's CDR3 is CASSRGLRNQPQHF. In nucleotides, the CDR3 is TGTGCCAGCAGTAGGGGATTGCGCAATCAGCCCCAGCATTTT.

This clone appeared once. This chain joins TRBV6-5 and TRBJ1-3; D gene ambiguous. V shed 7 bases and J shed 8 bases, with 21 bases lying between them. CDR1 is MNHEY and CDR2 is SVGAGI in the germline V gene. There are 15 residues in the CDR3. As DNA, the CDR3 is TGTGCCAGCATACCCGCGGCTAGGAATTTTGACACCATATATTTT. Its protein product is CASIPAARNFDTIYF.

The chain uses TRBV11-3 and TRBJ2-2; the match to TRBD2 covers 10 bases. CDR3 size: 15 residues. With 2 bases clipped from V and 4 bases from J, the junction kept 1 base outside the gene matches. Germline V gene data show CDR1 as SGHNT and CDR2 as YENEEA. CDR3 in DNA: TGTGCCAGCAGCTTAAAGCGGGGGGGCACCGGGGAGCTGTTTTTT. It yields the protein CASSLKRGGTGELFF.

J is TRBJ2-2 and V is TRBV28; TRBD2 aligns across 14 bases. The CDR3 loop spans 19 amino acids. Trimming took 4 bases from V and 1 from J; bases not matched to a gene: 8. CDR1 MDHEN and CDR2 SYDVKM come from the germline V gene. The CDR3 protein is CASSSTTSGGDENTGELFF. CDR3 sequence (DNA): TGTGCCAGCAGTTCCACGACTAGCGGGGGGGATGAGAACACCGGGGAGCTGTTTTTT. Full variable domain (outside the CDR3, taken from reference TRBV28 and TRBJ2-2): DVKVTQSSRYLVKRTGEKVFLECVQDMDHENMFWYRQDPGLGLRLIYFSYDVKMKEKGDIPEGYSVSREKKERFSLILESASTNQTSMYLCASSSTTSGGDENTGELFFGEGSRLTVL.

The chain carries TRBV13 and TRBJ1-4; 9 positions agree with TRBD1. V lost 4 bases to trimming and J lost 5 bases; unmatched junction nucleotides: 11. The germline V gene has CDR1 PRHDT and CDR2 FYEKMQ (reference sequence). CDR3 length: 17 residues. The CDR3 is CASSSSSSGTGNEKLFF. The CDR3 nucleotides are TGTGCCAGCAGCTCTAGCTCCTCCGGGACAGGGAATGAAAAACTGTTTTTT.

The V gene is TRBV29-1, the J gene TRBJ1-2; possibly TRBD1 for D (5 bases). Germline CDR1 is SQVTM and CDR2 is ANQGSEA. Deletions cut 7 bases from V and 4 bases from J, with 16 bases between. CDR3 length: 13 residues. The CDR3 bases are TGCAGCGGGGGGTCCAGGTTTGGCTATGGCTACACCTTC. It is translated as CSGGSRFGYGYTF.

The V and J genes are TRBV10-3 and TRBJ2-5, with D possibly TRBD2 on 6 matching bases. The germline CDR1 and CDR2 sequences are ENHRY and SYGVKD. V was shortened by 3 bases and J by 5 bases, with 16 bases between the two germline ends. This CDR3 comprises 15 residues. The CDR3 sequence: CAISDPPRAGETQYF. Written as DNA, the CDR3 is TGTGCCATCAGTGACCCACCAAGGGCGGGGGAGACCCAGTACTTC.

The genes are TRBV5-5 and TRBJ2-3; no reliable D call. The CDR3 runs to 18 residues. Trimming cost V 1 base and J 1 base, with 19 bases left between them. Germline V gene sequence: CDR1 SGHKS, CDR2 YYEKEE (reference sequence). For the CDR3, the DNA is TGTGCCAGCAGCTTGAGAACCGGCTACGGGTTGGGCACAGATACGCAGTATTTT. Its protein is CASSLRTGYGLGTDTQYF.